This T cell receptor (beta chain) was recorded in a study of CD8 T cells in ankylosing spondylitis. Overall study results and limits: The study identified a TCR beta motif of several highly homologous variants that appeared characteristic of ankylosing spondylitis blood.

This clonotype was seen repeatedly, ten times or more. Its antigen remains unidentified. Germline V gives CDR1 SGHAT, CDR2 FQDESV (reference sequence). The trim removed 5 bases at V and 4 bases at J, leaving 15 bases unmatched. CDR3 length equals 18 residues. In making TCR beta libraries, quantitative 5'-RACE with molecular barcodes was used. TCRdb itself ran the 5' RACE reads through MiXCR, one entry per CDR3 protein. The sample has 200,000 to 250,000 distinct CDR3 sequences; 5.5% to 7.5% are singletons. The sample consisted of blood, either unsorted or a sorted T cell fraction (not recorded which). The chain links TRBV11-1 to TRBJ2-3, with TRBD2 matching 10 bases. This receptor was identified in a male donor with ankylosing spondylitis. In nucleotides, the CDR3 is TGTGCCAGCAGCCTCTATGGGGGCCTAGCGGGAGTAGCAGATACGCAGTATTTT. This sequence encodes CASSLYGGLAGVADTQYF.